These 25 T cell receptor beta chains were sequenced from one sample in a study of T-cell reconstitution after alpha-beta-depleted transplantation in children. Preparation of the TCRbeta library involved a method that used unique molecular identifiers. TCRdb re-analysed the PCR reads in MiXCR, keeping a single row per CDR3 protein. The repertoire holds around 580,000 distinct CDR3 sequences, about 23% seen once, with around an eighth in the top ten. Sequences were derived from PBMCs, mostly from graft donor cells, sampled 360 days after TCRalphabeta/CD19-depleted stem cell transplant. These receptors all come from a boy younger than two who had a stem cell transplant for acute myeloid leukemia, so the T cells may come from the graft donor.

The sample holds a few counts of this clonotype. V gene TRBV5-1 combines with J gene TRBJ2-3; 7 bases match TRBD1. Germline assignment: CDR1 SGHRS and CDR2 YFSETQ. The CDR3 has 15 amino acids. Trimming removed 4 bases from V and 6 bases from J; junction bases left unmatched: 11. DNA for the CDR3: TGCGCCAGCAGCCTGGACAGGATGGGCCCTGATACGCAGTATTTT. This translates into CASSLDRMGPDTQYF.

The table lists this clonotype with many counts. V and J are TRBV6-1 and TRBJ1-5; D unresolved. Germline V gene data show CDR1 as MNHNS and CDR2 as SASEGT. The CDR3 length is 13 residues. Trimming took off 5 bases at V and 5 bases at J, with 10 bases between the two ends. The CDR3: CASSPTPYQPQHF. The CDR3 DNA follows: TGTGCCAGCAGTCCAACCCCCTATCAGCCCCAGCATTTT.

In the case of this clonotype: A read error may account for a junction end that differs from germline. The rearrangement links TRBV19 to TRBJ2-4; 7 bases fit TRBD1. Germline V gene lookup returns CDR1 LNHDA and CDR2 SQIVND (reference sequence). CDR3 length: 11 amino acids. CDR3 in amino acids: CASSTWDSVKF. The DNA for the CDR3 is TGTGCCAGTAGTACCTGGGACAGCGTTAAATTC.

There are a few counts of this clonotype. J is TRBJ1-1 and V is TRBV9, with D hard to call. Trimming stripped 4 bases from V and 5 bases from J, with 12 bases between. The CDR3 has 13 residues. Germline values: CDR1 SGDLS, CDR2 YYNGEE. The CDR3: CASSPLGRTEAFF. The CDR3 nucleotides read TGTGCCAGCAGCCCCTTGGGCAGAACTGAAGCTTTCTTT.

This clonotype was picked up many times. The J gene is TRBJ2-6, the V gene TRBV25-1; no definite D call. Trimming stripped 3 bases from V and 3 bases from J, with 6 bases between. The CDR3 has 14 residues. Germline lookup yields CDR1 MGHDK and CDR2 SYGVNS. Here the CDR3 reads CASSERSGANVLTF. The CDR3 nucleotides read TGTGCCAGCAGTGAGAGAAGTGGGGCCAACGTCCTGACTTTC.

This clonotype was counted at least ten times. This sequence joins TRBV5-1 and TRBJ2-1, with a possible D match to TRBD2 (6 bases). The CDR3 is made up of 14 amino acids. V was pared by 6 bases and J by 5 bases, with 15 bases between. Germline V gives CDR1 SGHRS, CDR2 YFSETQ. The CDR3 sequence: CASTSSGTHNEQFF. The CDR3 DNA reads TGCGCCAGCACCTCGTCCGGGACTCACAATGAGCAGTTCTTC.

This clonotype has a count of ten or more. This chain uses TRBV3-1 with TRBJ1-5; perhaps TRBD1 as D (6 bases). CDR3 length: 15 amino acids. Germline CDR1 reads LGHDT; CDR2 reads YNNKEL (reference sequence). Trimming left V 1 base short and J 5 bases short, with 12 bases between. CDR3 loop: CASSQGQEGYQPQHF. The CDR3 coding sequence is TGTGCCAGCAGCCAAGGACAGGAGGGCTATCAGCCCCAGCATTTT.

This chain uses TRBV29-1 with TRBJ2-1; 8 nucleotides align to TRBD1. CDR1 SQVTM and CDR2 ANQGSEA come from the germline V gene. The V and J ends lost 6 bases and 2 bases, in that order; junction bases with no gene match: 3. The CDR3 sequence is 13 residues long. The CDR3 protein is CSVRDRTYNEQFF. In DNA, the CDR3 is TGCAGCGTCCGGGACAGGACCTACAATGAGCAGTTCTTC.

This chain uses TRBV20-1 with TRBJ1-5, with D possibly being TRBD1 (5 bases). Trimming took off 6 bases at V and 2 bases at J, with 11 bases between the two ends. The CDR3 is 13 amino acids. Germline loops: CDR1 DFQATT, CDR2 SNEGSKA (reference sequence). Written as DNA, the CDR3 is TGCAGTGCCCTGGGGCCGGGCAATCAGCCCCAGCATTTT. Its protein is CSALGPGNQPQHF.

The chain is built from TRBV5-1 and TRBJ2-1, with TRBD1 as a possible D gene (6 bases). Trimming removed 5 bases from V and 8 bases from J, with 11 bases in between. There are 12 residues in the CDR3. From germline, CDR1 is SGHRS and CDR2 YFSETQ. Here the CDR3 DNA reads TGCGCCAGCAGTGACAGGATCGATGAGCAGTTCTTC. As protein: CASSDRIDEQFF.

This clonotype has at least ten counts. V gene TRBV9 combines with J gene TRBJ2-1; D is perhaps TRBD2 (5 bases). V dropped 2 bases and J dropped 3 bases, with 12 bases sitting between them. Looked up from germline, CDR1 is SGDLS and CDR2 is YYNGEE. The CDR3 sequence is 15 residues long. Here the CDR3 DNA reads TGTGCCAGCAGCGTTTGGTCGGGGTTCTACAATGAGCAGTTCTTC. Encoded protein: CASSVWSGFYNEQFF.

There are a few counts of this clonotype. The CDR3 sequence: CASRRDTGRGTQYF. The DNA of the CDR3 is TGCGCCAGCAGAAGGGACACGGGACGGGGGACGCAGTATTTT. The chain carries TRBV5-1 and TRBJ2-3; D may correspond to TRBD1 or TRBD2 (6 bases each). Germline assignment: CDR1 SGHRS and CDR2 YFSETQ. The CDR3 is 14 amino acids. Trimming took off 5 bases at V and 9 bases at J, with 19 bases between the two ends.

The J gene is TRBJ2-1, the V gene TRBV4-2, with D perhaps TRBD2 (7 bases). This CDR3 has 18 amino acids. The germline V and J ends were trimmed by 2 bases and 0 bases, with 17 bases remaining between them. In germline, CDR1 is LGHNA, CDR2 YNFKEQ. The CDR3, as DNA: TGTGCCAGCAGCCAAAGGGGGGGCGTGAGCAGCTCCTACAATGAGCAGTTCTTC. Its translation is CASSQRGGVSSSYNEQFF.

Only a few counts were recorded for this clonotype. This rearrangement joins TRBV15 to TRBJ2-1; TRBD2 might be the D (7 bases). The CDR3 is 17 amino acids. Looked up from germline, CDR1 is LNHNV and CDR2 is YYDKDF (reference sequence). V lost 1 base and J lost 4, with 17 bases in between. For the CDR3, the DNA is TGTGCCACCAGCAGAGTGGTAATGAGGGGGGGGTACAATGAGCAGTTCTTC. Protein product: CATSRVVMRGGYNEQFF.

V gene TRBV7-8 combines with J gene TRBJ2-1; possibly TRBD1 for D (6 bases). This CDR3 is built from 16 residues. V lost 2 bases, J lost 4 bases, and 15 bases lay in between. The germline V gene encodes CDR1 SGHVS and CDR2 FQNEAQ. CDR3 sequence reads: CASSLQGPQTYNEQFF. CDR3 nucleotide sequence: TGTGCCAGCAGCTTACAGGGGCCACAAACATACAATGAGCAGTTCTTC. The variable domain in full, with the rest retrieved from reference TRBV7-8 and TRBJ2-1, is GAGVSQSPRYKVAKRGQDVALRCDPISGHVSLFWYQQALGQGPEFLTYFQNEAQLDKSGLPSDRFFAERPEGSVSTLKIQRTQQEDSAVYLCASSLQGPQTYNEQFFGPGTRLTVL.

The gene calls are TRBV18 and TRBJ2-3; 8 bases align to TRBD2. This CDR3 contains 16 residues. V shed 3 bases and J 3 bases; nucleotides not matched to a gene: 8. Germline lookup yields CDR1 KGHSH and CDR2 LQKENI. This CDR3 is CASSPLPGLGTDTQYF. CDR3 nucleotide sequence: TGTGCCAGCTCACCGCTCCCGGGACTAGGGACAGATACGCAGTATTTT.

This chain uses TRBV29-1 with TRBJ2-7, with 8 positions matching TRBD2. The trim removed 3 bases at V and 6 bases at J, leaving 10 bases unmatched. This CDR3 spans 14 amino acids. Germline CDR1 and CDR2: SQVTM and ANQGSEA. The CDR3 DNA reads TGCAGCGTTGATTTGGCGGGACTAGTAAGCGAGCAGTACTTC. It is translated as CSVDLAGLVSEQYF.

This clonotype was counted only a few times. This CDR3 reads CATSDGGAPNTGELFF. The CDR3 region has the DNA TGTGCCACCAGTGATGGGGGGGCCCCGAACACCGGGGAGCTGTTTTTT. The chain is built from TRBV24-1 and TRBJ2-2, with a tentative D call TRBD2 (7 bases). The CDR3 length is 16 residues. The V end lost 3 bases, the J end lost 0 bases, and 10 bases lay between the germline ends. From germline, CDR1 is KGHDR and CDR2 SFDVKD.

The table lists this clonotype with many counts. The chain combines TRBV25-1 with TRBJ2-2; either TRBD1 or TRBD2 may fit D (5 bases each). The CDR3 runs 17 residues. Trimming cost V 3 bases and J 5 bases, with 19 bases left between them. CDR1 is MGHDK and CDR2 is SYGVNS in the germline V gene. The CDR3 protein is CASSEGPGPPSTGELFF. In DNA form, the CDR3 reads TGTGCCAGCAGTGAGGGTCCGGGACCCCCCAGTACCGGGGAGCTGTTTTTT. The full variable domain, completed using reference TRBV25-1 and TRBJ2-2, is EADIYQTPRYLVIGTGKKITLECSQTMGHDKMYWYQQDPGMELHLIHYSYGVNSTEKGDLSSESTVSRIRTEHFPLTLESARPSHTSQYLCASSEGPGPPSTGELFFGEGSRLTVL.

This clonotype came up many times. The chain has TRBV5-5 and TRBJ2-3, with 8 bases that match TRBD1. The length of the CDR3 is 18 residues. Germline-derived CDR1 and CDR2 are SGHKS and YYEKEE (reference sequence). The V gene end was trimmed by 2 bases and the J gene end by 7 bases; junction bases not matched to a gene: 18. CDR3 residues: CASSLAQTGGSPQNTQYF. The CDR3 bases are TGTGCCAGCAGCTTAGCTCAAACAGGGGGGAGTCCACAGAATACGCAGTATTTT.

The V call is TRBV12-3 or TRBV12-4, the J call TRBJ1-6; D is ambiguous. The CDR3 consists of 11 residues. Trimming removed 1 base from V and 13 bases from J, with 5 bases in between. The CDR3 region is CASSLGWPLHF. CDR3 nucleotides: TGTGCCAGCAGTTTAGGATGGCCCCTCCACTTT.

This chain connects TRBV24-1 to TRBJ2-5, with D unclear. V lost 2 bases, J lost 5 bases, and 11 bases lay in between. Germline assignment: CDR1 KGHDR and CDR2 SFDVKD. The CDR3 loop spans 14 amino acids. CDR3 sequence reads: CATSDYSAGETQYF. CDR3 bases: TGTGCCACCAGTGATTACAGTGCCGGGGAGACCCAGTACTTC.

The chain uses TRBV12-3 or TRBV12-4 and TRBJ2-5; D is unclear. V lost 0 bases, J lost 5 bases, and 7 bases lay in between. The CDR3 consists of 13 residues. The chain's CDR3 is CASSLAGLETQYF. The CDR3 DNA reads TGTGCCAGCAGTTTAGCCGGTTTGGAGACCCAGTACTTC.

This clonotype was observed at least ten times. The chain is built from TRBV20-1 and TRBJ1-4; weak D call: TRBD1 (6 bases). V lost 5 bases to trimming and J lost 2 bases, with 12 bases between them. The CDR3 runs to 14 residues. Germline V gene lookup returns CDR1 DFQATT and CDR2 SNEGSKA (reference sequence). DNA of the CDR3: TGCAGTGCTCGTAAAACAGGGACTAATGAAAAACTGTTTTTT. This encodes CSARKTGTNEKLFF.

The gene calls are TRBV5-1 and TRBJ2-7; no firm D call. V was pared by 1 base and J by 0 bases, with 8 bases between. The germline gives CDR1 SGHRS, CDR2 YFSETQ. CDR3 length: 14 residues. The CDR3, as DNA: TGCGCCAGCAGCTTGTCTCCGGGCTCCTACGAGCAGTACGTC. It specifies CASSLSPGSYEQYV.